The rows below give T cell receptor beta chains drawn from one sample of a study of shared clonotypes between healthy human individuals. Method: immunoSEQ multiplex PCR; TCRdb's copy keeps in-frame clones and lacks some. Seen here are hundreds of thousands of clones, less than 85% observed once, and the top ten hold approximately 1.6%. The sequenced sample was memory CD4+ T cells sorted from blood. The receptors stem from a woman in her twenties or thirties in good health. Both conserved end residues are part of each CDR3. D genes are given only for firm matches. Only some rows state a clone size, as once, few, many or a class for expanded clones.

>NA|TRBV9|TRBJ1-2|NA
TGTGCCAGCAGCGATCAGCCCCTTTATGGCTACACCTTC
CASSDQPLYGYTF
>NA|TRBV9|TRBJ1-5|NA
TGTGCCAGCGGATCGGACAGTTATCAGCCCCAGCATTTT
CASGSDSYQPQHF
>NA|TRBV7-9|TRBJ2-1|TRBD2
TGTGCCAGCAGGCGGGGACTAGGCCTTACTAACAATGAGCAGTTCTTC
CASRRGLGLTNNEQFF
>few|TRBV27|TRBJ2-7|TRBD1
TGTGCCAGCAGTTTACGCCGACAGGGGACCTACGAGCAGTACTTC
CASSLRRQGTYEQYF
>NA|TRBV6-5|TRBJ1-5|NA
TGTGCCAGCAGTTATTGGGTTGGCCAGCCCCAGCATTTT
CASSYWVGQPQHF
>NA|TRBV5-1|TRBJ2-7|NA
TGCGCCAGCAGCTTGGGATGGCGAGAGGCCTACGAGCAGTACTTC
CASSLGWREAYEQYF
>NA|TRBV5-4|TRBJ2-3|NA
TGTGCCAGCAGCCCCCTATTTCGGACAGATACGCAGTATTTT
CASSPLFRTDTQYF
>NA|TRBV5-5|TRBJ1-2|NA
TGTGCCAGCAGCTTTGGGATCCTAGCTAACTATGGCTACACCTTC
CASSFGILANYGYTF
>few|TRBV29-1|TRBJ2-7|NA
TGCAGCGTTGAGTCTAGGGACGCCGAGCAGTACTTC
CSVESRDAEQYF
>NA|TRBV18|TRBJ2-7|TRBD2
TGTGCCAGCTCACCGGTCAGCGGGAGGGGGGAGCAGTACTTC
CASSPVSGRGEQYF
>NA|TRBV5-1|TRBJ2-1|TRBD2
TGCGCCAGCAGCACATCTCTAGCGGGTTATAATGAGCAGTTCTTC
CASSTSLAGYNEQFF
>NA|TRBV29-1|TRBJ2-5|TRBD1
TGCAGCGTCCGGACAGGGCAAGAGACCCAGTACTTC
CSVRTGQETQYF
>few|TRBV5-4|TRBJ2-7|NA
TGTGCCAGCAGCTTCGAGGAAGGGGCCGAGCAGTACTTC
CASSFEEGAEQYF
>NA|TRBV5-6|TRBJ1-1|NA
TGTGCCAGCAGCTTGGGGCGCTCGAACACTGAAGCTTTCTTT
CASSLGRSNTEAFF
>NA|TRBV5-1|TRBJ1-2|NA
TGCGCCAGCAGCCCCCTAGCATCGGGGACATCACCTCTCTATGGCTACACCTTC
CASSPLASGTSPLYGYTF
>NA|TRBV5-4|TRBJ2-5|NA
TGTGCCAGCAGCTTGGGAGGGGGTCCCTCGGAGACCCAGTACTTC
CASSLGGGPSETQYF
>NA|TRBV5-4|TRBJ1-1|NA
TGTGCCAGCAGCTTGGAAGTGAACACTGAAGCTTTCTTT
CASSLEVNTEAFF
>many|TRBV6-4|TRBJ2-1|NA
TGTGCCAGCAGTGAATTACCTTCGGCCCCTCAGGTCTTC
CASSELPSAPQVF
>NA|TRBV11-2|TRBJ2-5|TRBD2
TGTGCCAGCAGCTTAGTTCCGGGACTAGCGGGAGGGCCTGGGACCCAGTACTTC
CASSLVPGLAGGPGTQYF
>NA|TRBV7-9|TRBJ1-1|NA
TGTGCCAGCAGCCTCAGGGAAGGGGGCACTGAAGCTTTCTTT
CASSLREGGTEAFF
>NA|TRBV11-2|TRBJ2-3|TRBD2
TGTGCCAGCAGCTTCCAGACTAGCTGGGATACGCAGTATTTT
CASSFQTSWDTQYF
>NA|TRBV19|TRBJ2-1|TRBD1
TGTGCCAGTAGTACAGGAATCCAACAGGGGGCCGATGAGCAGTTCTTC
CASSTGIQQGADEQFF
>few|TRBV5-1|TRBJ1-5|TRBD1
TGCGCCAGCAGCTTGAGTCCGGGACAGGCCGGAGGGCCCCAGCATTTT
CASSLSPGQAGGPQHF
>NA|TRBV28|TRBJ2-7|NA
TGTGCCAGCCGAGGGTCCGTAACTTCCTACGAGCAGTACTTC
CASRGSVTSYEQYF
>NA|TRBV5-4|TRBJ2-1|TRBD2
TGTGCCAGCAGCTTGGCGACTAGCGGGAGGGAGCAGTTCTTC
CASSLATSGREQFF
>few|TRBV19|TRBJ2-6|TRBD1
TGTGCCAGTAGGACGAGACAGGGTACATATTCTTCTGGGGCCAACGTCCTGACTTTC
CASRTRQGTYSSGANVLTF
>once|TRBV6-1|TRBJ2-5|TRBD1
TGTGCCAGCAACGGAGACAGGGGGCGGAAGACCCAGTACTTC
CASNGDRGRKTQYF
>NA|TRBV7-2|TRBJ2-5|NA
TGTGCCAGCAGCTACGGGGGGCGCAGGGAGACCCAGTACTTC
CASSYGGRRETQYF
>few|TRBV5-1|TRBJ2-7|TRBD2
TGCGCCAGCAGCTTGGGACTAGCGGGAGATATCCCCCACGAGCAGTACTTC
CASSLGLAGDIPHEQYF
>NA|TRBV6-5|TRBJ2-2|TRBD2
TGTGCCAGCAGTCGGGCTAGCGGTTATACCGGGGAGCTGTTTTTT
CASSRASGYTGELFF
>NA|TRBV30|TRBJ2-1|TRBD2
TGTGCCTGGAGTTCAATAGCGGGACTTTACAATGAGCAGTTCTTC
CAWSSIAGLYNEQFF
>NA|TRBV7-9|TRBJ2-7|NA
TGTGCCAGCAGTCTGAACAGCGGCCCCTACGAGCAGTACTTC
CASSLNSGPYEQYF
>NA|TRBV14|TRBJ2-7|TRBD1
TGTGCCAGCAGCACTGACAGGGGGCACTACGAGCAGTACTTC
CASSTDRGHYEQYF
>NA|TRBV30|TRBJ1-4|NA
TGTGCCTGGAGTGTCAAGGGGTACACTAATGAAAAACTGTTTTTT
CAWSVKGYTNEKLFF
>NA|TRBV7-9|TRBJ1-1|NA
TGTGCCAGCAGCTTAGATGGGGGTACTGAAGCTTTCTTT
CASSLDGGTEAFF
>NA|TRBV7-2|TRBJ2-1|TRBD2
TGTGCCAGCAGCTTAGACACACTAGCGGGAGTAGATGAGCAGTTCTTC
CASSLDTLAGVDEQFF
>NA|TRBV5-1|TRBJ2-7|NA
TGCGCCAGCAGCTTGGTGGCGGAACCCTACGAGCAGTACTTC
CASSLVAEPYEQYF
>NA|TRBV29-1|TRBJ2-5|NA
TGCAGCGTCCAATGGGCAGGGAACCAAGAGACCCAGTACTTC
CSVQWAGNQETQYF
>few|TRBV10-3|TRBJ1-5|TRBD1
TGTGCCATCAGGGGACAGGCGGGGCAGCCCCAGCATTTT
CAIRGQAGQPQHF
>medium-sized|TRBV2|TRBJ2-1|TRBD2
TGTGCCAGCAGTGTAACCGGGGTAGCGGGAGGGGGTGAGCAGTTCTTC
CASSVTGVAGGGEQFF
>NA|TRBV27|TRBJ1-5|NA
TGTGCCAGCAGTCCCGACAGTTGGGGGGGCAATCAGCCCCAGCATTTT
CASSPDSWGGNQPQHF
>NA|TRBV9|TRBJ2-2|NA
TGTGCCAGCAGCGTCAACACCGGGGAGCTGTTTTTT
CASSVNTGELFF
>NA|TRBV4-2|TRBJ2-7|NA
TGTGCCAGCAGCCAAGATGCCCCCTTCTCCGGAGCCTACGAGCAGTACTTC
CASSQDAPFSGAYEQYF
>NA|TRBV7-8|TRBJ2-7|TRBD1
TGTGCCAGCAGCTTCCCGGGACAGACTTCTTACGAGCAGTACTTC
CASSFPGQTSYEQYF
>NA|TRBV6-6|TRBJ2-7|NA
TGTGCCAGCAGTTACGACGGAACCTACGAGCAGTACTTC
CASSYDGTYEQYF
>many|TRBV30|TRBJ2-1|TRBD1
TGTGCCTGGAGTGCAAACGAGGGGACAGGGCAGTTCTTC
CAWSANEGTGQFF
>NA|TRBV27|TRBJ2-5|NA
TGTGCCAGCAGTTTATTGGGGGCCGGGGAGACCCAGTACTTC
CASSLLGAGETQYF
>NA|TRBV4-1|TRBJ1-1|TRBD1
TGCGCCAGCAGCCAAGGGGGACAGAAGAACACTGAAGCTTTCTTT
CASSQGGQKNTEAFF
>NA|TRBV28|TRBJ1-1|NA
TGTGCCAGCACCCTAAACAGGAACACTGAAGCTTTCTTT
CASTLNRNTEAFF
>many|TRBV4-1|TRBJ1-1|NA
TGCGCCAGCACCACGGAGGAGAGACGGGTGAACACTGAAGCTTTCTTT
CASTTEERRVNTEAFF